The 29 T cell receptor beta chains reported below all come from one sample, sequenced in a study of cytomegalovirus exposure and HLA in healthy donors. Assay used: immunoSEQ multiplex PCR; TCRdb lists only in-frame clones, some missing. The data show 120,000 to 150,000 clones, 70% to 90% seen once. Specimen: PBMCs. These receptors all stem from a man aged 18-30 years in good health and CMV-seropositive.

This clone has a single count. The chain employs TRBV5-1 and TRBJ1-3, with 8 positions matching TRBD1. Germline lookup yields CDR1 SGHRS and CDR2 YFSETQ. The V gene end was trimmed by 6 bases and the J gene end by 4 bases; junction bases not matched to a gene: 3. CDR3 length: 13 residues. CDR3 in DNA: TGCGCCAGCACAGGGGGCCAGGGAAACACCATATATTTT. As protein: CASTGGQGNTIYF.

The chain links TRBV11-2 to TRBJ2-5; a weak D match, TRBD1 (5 bases). There are 15 residues in the CDR3. V was pared by 1 base and J by 2 bases, with 11 bases between. Germline-derived CDR1 and CDR2 are SGHAT and FQNNGV. The CDR3 spells CASSLAPAGQETQYF. CDR3 bases: TGTGCCAGCAGCTTAGCTCCGGCAGGGCAAGAGACCCAGTACTTC.

This clone showed up just a few times. The chain combines TRBV10-1 with TRBJ1-1, with D possibly TRBD1 on 5 matching bases. The CDR3 consists of 13 residues. V dropped 6 bases and J dropped 6 bases, with 14 bases sitting between them. Germline V lookup: CDR1 WNHNN, CDR2 SYGVQD (reference sequence). Here the CDR3 DNA reads TGCGCCAGCAGCTCGACAGCCACGGCTGAAGCTTTCTTT. Protein: CASSSTATAEAFF.

This clone was counted a single time. The gene calls are TRBV2 and TRBJ1-1; D possibly corresponds to TRBD1 (5 bases). There are 14 residues in the CDR3. The V and J ends lost 6 bases and 4 bases respectively, with 15 bases between them. Germline CDR1 and CDR2: SNHLY and FYNNEI. In nucleotides, the CDR3 is TGTGCCAGCAGCTACAACGGGGGGGTCACTGAAGCTTTCTTT. Its translation: CASSYNGGVTEAFF.

The chain uses TRBV27 and TRBJ1-1; no clear D gene. V shed 5 bases and J shed 5 bases, with 6 bases lying between them. Germline CDR1 MNHEY, CDR2 SMNVEV (reference sequence). The CDR3 is 11 amino acids. CDR3 sequence reads: CASSHNTEAFF. CDR3 in DNA: TGTGCCAGCAGTCACAATACTGAAGCTTTCTTT.

The V and J genes are TRBV5-4 and TRBJ2-5; possible D gene TRBD2, 7 bases. This CDR3 comprises 14 residues. From germline, CDR1 is SGHNT and CDR2 YYREEE (reference sequence). V dropped 0 bases and J dropped 5 bases, with 11 bases sitting between them. The chain's CDR3 is CASSLGEGEETQYF. The CDR3 nucleotides read TGTGCCAGCAGCTTGGGGGAGGGGGAGGAGACCCAGTACTTC.

The genes are TRBV30 and TRBJ1-6, with 8 positions matching TRBD1. The junction had 4 bases not matched to a gene; V was cut back by 4 bases and J by 8 bases. This CDR3 has 13 residues. In germline, CDR1 is GTSNPN, CDR2 SVGIG (reference sequence). CDR3 in amino acids: CAWKGQGDSPLHF. DNA of the CDR3: TGTGCCTGGAAAGGACAGGGAGATTCACCCCTCCACTTT.

V and J are TRBV27 and TRBJ2-1, with a tentative D call TRBD2 (7 bases). The CDR3 runs 14 residues. Germline CDR1 reads MNHEY; CDR2 reads SMNVEV (reference sequence). V was clipped by 5 bases and J by 6 bases, with 14 bases between them. The CDR3 coding sequence is TGTGCCAGCAGTAGTGGGGGGGCGGGCAATGAGCAGTTCTTC. Amino acids: CASSSGGAGNEQFF.

With respect to this clone: This sample includes further DNA sequences coding for the same CDR3. CDR3 sequence reads: CASSVSGTDTQYF. Written as DNA, the CDR3 is TGTGCCAGCAGCGTTAGCGGCACAGATACGCAGTATTTT. The chain employs TRBV9 and TRBJ2-3, with TRBD2 as a possible D gene (5 bases). CDR1 and CDR2 from the germline V gene are SGDLS and YYNGEE. The CDR3 runs to 13 residues. V lost 2 bases and J lost 1, with 5 bases in between.

Notes on this clone: At the DNA level, this CDR3 is encoded by other sequences in the same sample as well. The chain joins TRBV18 to TRBJ2-7; D possibly corresponds to TRBD1 (6 bases). CDR1 and CDR2 (germline): KGHSH, LQKENI. This CDR3 has 13 residues. V was cut by 1 base and J by 4 bases, with 8 bases left in between. The CDR3 nucleotides read TGTGCCAGCTCACCACAGCAGGGGTACGAGCAGTACTTC. Amino acid sequence: CASSPQQGYEQYF.

This rearrangement joins TRBV27 to TRBJ2-4; possibly TRBD1 for D (5 bases). Germline loops: CDR1 MNHEY, CDR2 SMNVEV (reference sequence). This CDR3 is built from 16 residues. Trimming shortened V by 1 base and J by 6 bases, and 16 bases separated the two germline ends. The CDR3 sequence is CASSLYRQGKINIQYF. CDR3 DNA: TGTGCCAGCAGTTTATACCGGCAGGGCAAAATAAACATTCAGTACTTC.

This chain's CDR3 is CASVGGTDTQYF. For the CDR3, the DNA is TGTGCCAGCGTCGGGGGCACAGATACGCAGTATTTT. The chain couples TRBV19 to TRBJ2-3; D possibly corresponds to TRBD2 (5 bases). Germline V lookup: CDR1 LNHDA, CDR2 SQIVND (reference sequence). The ends were cut back, 9 bases at V and 1 base at J, with 8 bases in the middle. This CDR3 region has 12 residues.

This chain uses TRBV5-1 with TRBJ1-2; D not resolved. CDR1 and CDR2 (germline): SGHRS, YFSETQ. This CDR3 has 13 residues. V gave up 5 bases and J gave up 0 bases, with 8 bases separating them. The CDR3 nucleotides read TGCGCCAGCAGTTCACAGCCTAACTATGGCTACACCTTC. This gives the protein CASSSQPNYGYTF. The variable domain in full, completed from reference TRBV5-1 and TRBJ1-2, reads KAGVTQTPRYLIKTRGQQVTLSCSPISGHRSVSWYQQTPGQGLQFLFEYFSETQRNKGNFPGRFSGRQFSNSRSEMNVSTLELGDSALYLCASSSQPNYGYTFGSGTRLTVV.

The DNA of the CDR3 is TGTGCCAGCAGTGTGGTCGCAGGGGGCTTCGAGGATGAGCAGTTCTTC. It is translated as CASSVVAGGFEDEQFF. This chain connects TRBV6-1 to TRBJ2-1; TRBD1 agrees at 8 bases. CDR1 MNHNS and CDR2 SASEGT come from the germline V gene. V lost 4 bases, J lost 8 bases, and 13 bases stayed unmatched. The CDR3 covers 16 residues.

This chain uses TRBV5-6 with TRBJ2-5; 7 bases line up with TRBD1. The CDR3 spans 14 residues. V gave up 2 bases and J gave up 5 bases; unmatched junction bases: 6. CDR1 and CDR2 (germline): SGHDT, YYEEEE. In DNA, the CDR3 is TGTGCCAGCAGCTTAAAACAGGGGTGGGAGACCCAGTACTTC. This codes for CASSLKQGWETQYF.

The chain links TRBV27 to TRBJ2-1; D is perhaps TRBD2 (6 bases). CDR3 length equals 15 residues. From germline, CDR1 is MNHEY and CDR2 SMNVEV (reference sequence). The germline V and J ends were trimmed by 2 bases and 6 bases, with 14 bases remaining between them. The CDR3 loop is CASSLNSWGGNEQFF. The CDR3 region has the DNA TGTGCCAGCAGTTTAAATTCGTGGGGAGGCAATGAGCAGTTCTTC.

This chain links TRBV2 with TRBJ2-7; no clear D. V gave up 6 bases and J gave up 5 bases, with 8 bases separating them. CDR3 length: 11 amino acids. CDR1 is SNHLY and CDR2 is FYNNEI in the germline V gene. The CDR3 DNA reads TGTGCCAGCAGGTCCCCCAACGAGCAGTACTTC. This sequence encodes CASRSPNEQYF.

V is TRBV19 and J is TRBJ1-2, with TRBD1 matching over 9 bases. CDR1 and CDR2 (germline): LNHDA, SQIVND (reference sequence). This CDR3 has 13 amino acids. V dropped 6 bases and J dropped 5; count of bases not matched to a gene: 4. The CDR3 here is CASSAGTGYGYTF. Here the CDR3 DNA reads TGTGCCAGTAGCGCCGGGACAGGGTATGGCTACACCTTC.

The chain employs TRBV2 and TRBJ2-1; D not certain. The CDR3 is made up of 14 amino acids. The V end was cut by 0 bases, the J end by 6 bases, with 9 bases between. Germline V CDR1 and CDR2: SNHLY, FYNNEI. CDR3 protein: CASSEAITVNEQFF. The CDR3 DNA reads as TGTGCCAGCAGTGAAGCGATCACGGTCAATGAGCAGTTCTTC.

The chain employs TRBV6-6 and TRBJ2-1, with 8 bases matching TRBD1. This CDR3 comprises 16 residues. CDR1 and CDR2 (germline): MNHNY, SVGAGI (reference sequence). The J segment lost 2 bases and the V segment lost 2 bases, leaving 5 bases of the junction unmatched. This CDR3 reads CASSYHAGQAYNEQFF. CDR3 nucleotides: TGTGCCAGCAGTTACCACGCGGGACAGGCCTACAATGAGCAGTTCTTC.

V usage is TRBV5-1 and J usage is TRBJ2-7; perhaps TRBD2 as D (6 bases). Germline-derived CDR1 and CDR2 are SGHRS and YFSETQ. Deletions cut 4 bases from V and 4 bases from J, with 15 bases between. CDR3 length: 14 residues. This CDR3 reads CASSQWPGGYEQYF. DNA of the CDR3: TGCGCCAGCAGCCAGTGGCCCGGGGGTTACGAGCAGTACTTC.

This sequence joins TRBV5-6 and TRBJ1-1; D gene uncertain. V was pared by 2 bases and J by 5 bases, with 10 bases between. The CDR3 has 13 amino acids. The germline CDR1 and CDR2 sequences are SGHDT and YYEEEE. The CDR3 loop reads CASSFVRGTEAFF. The CDR3 region has the DNA TGTGCCAGCAGCTTTGTTCGAGGGACTGAAGCTTTCTTT.

V usage is TRBV4-1 and J usage is TRBJ2-1; 8 bases map to TRBD1. This CDR3 spans 21 amino acids. V was pared by 6 bases and J by 4 bases, with 26 bases of the junction left unmatched. Germline V gene data show CDR1 as MGHRA and CDR2 as YSYEKL. This CDR3 reads CASRPRPDREYSPRKYNEQFF. Here the CDR3 DNA reads TGCGCCAGCAGACCTCGACCGGACAGGGAATATAGCCCCCGAAAATACAATGAGCAGTTCTTC.

The rearrangement joins TRBV19 to TRBJ1-2, with a possible D match to TRBD1 (6 bases). V was trimmed by 6 bases and J by 6 bases, leaving 8 bases between them. Germline V gene data show CDR1 as LNHDA and CDR2 as SQIVND (reference sequence). This CDR3 is built from 11 residues. The DNA of the CDR3 is TGTGCCAGTAGCAGACAGGATGGCTACACCTTC. This translates into CASSRQDGYTF.

In DNA, the CDR3 is TGTGCCGGGGGCAGGGGGAACGTAGATACGCAGTATTTT. This translates into CAGGRGNVDTQYF. The J gene is TRBJ2-3, the V gene TRBV7-9; 7 nucleotides line up with TRBD1. Looked up from germline, CDR1 is SEHNR and CDR2 is FQNEAQ (reference sequence). The J segment lost 5 bases and the V segment lost 11 bases, leaving 10 bases of the junction unmatched. This CDR3 is built from 13 residues.

The genes are TRBV15 and TRBJ2-7; 7 nucleotides match TRBD1. The CDR3 contains 15 residues. The germline V gene encodes CDR1 LNHNV and CDR2 YYDKDF (reference sequence). V was clipped by 0 bases and J by 5 bases; unmatched bases: 7. CDR3 in DNA: TGTGCCACCAGCAGAGAACTGACAGGGTTCGACGAGCAGTACTTC. Its translation: CATSRELTGFDEQYF.

The sample holds one count of this clone. The chain employs TRBV6-5 and TRBJ2-1; 7 nucleotides line up with TRBD2. V shed 2 bases, J shed 2 bases, and the junction held 3 bases outside the gene matches. Germline CDR1 and CDR2: MNHEY and SVGAGI. CDR3 size: 15 residues. CDR3 protein: CASSYGGSAYNEQFF. The DNA of the CDR3 is TGTGCCAGCAGTTACGGCGGGAGCGCCTACAATGAGCAGTTCTTC.

The chain combines TRBV7-6 with TRBJ2-7; perhaps TRBD2 as D (6 bases). Trimming cost V 8 bases and J 3 bases, with 14 bases left between them. Per the germline V gene, CDR1 is SGHVS and CDR2 is FNYEAQ. The CDR3 has 13 residues. The CDR3 spells CASAEGGLYEQYF. The DNA of the CDR3 is TGTGCCAGCGCGGAGGGCGGGCTCTACGAGCAGTACTTC.

The chain carries TRBV5-1 and TRBJ2-2, with D perhaps TRBD1 (5 bases). Germline V gene data show CDR1 as SGHRS and CDR2 as YFSETQ. V was cut by 2 bases and J by 3 bases, with 14 bases left in between. CDR3 length equals 16 residues. Here the CDR3 reads CASSLGQQIDTGELFF. In DNA form, the CDR3 reads TGCGCCAGCAGCTTAGGACAACAGATTGACACCGGGGAGCTGTTTTTT. Drawing the rest from reference TRBV5-1 and TRBJ2-2, the complete variable domain is KAGVTQTPRYLIKTRGQQVTLSCSPISGHRSVSWYQQTPGQGLQFLFEYFSETQRNKGNFPGRFSGRQFSNSRSEMNVSTLELGDSALYLCASSLGQQIDTGELFFGEGSRLTVL.